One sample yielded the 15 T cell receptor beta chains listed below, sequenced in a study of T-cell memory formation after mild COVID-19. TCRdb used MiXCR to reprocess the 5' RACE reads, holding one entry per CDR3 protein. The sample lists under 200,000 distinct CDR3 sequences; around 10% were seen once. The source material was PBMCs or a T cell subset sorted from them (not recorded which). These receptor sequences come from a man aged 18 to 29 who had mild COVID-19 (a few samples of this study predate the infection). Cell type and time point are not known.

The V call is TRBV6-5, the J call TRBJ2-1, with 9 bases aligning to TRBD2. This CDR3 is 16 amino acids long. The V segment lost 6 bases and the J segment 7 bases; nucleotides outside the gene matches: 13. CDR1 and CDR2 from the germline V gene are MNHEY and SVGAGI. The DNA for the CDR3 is TGTGCCAGCAGCCGCGCTTTGGGGCGGGGGGGAAATGAGCAGTTCTTC. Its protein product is CASSRALGRGGNEQFF.

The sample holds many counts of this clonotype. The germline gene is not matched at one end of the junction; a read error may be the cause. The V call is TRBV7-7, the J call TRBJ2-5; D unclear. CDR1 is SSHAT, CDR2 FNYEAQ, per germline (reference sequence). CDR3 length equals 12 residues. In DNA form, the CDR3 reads TGTGCTAGCAGCTTTGGCCCTGGGGCCCAGTACTTC. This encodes CASSFGPGAQYF.

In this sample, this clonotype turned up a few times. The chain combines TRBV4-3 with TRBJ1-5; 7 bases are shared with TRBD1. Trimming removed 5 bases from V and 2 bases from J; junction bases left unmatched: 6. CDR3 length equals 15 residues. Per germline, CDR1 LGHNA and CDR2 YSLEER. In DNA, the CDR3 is TGCGCCAGCAGCGATAACAGGGGCGGCAATCAGCCCCAGCATTTT. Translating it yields CASSDNRGGNQPQHF.

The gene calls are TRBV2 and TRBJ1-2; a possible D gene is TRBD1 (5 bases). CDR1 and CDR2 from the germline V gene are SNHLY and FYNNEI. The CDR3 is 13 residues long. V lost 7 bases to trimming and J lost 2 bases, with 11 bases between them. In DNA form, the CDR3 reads TGTGCCAGCACGGGGCACCTCAACTATGGCTACACCTTC. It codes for CASTGHLNYGYTF.

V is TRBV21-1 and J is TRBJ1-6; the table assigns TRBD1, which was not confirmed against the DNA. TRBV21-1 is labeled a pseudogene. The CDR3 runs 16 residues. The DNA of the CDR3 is TGTGCCAGCAGCAAAGTGATTGGACAGGTGGATTCACCCCTCCACTTT. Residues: CASSKVIGQVDSPLHF.

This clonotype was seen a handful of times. In nucleotides, the CDR3 is TGTGCCAGCAGGGAACAGTACAATCAGCCCCAGCATTTT. The encoded protein is CASREQYNQPQHF. The rearrangement joins TRBV6-1 to TRBJ1-5; D gene unclear. V lost 6 bases, J lost 3 bases, and 9 bases lay in between. CDR1 is MNHNS, CDR2 SASEGT, per germline. This CDR3 contains 13 residues.

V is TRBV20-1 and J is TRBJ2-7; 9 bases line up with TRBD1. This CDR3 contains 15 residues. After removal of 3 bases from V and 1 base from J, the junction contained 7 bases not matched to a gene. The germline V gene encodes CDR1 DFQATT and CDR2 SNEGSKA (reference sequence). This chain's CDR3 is CSARGDRASSYEQYF. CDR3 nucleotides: TGCAGTGCTAGGGGGGACAGGGCATCTTCCTACGAGCAGTACTTC.

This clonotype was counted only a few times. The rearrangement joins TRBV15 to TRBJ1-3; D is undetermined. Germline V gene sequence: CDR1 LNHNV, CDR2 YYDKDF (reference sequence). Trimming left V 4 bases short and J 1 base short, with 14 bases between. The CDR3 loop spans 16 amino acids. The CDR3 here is CATSKDPGRSGNTIYF. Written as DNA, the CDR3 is TGTGCCACCAGCAAAGACCCGGGGAGGTCTGGAAACACCATATATTTT.

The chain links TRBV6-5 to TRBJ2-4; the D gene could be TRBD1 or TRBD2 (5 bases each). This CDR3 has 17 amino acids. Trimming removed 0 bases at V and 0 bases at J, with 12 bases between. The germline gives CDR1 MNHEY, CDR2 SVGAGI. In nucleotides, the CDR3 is TGTGCCAGCAGTTACTCCGGGGCGGAGGTAGCCAAAAACATTCAGTACTTC. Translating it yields CASSYSGAEVAKNIQYF.

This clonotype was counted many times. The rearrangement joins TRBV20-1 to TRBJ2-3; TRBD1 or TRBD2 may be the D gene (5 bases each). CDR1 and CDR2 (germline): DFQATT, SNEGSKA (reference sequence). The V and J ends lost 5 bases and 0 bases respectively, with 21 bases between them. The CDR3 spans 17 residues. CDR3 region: CSAFNPLVRESTDTQYF. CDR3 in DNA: TGCAGTGCTTTCAACCCCTTGGTCAGGGAGAGCACAGATACGCAGTATTTT.

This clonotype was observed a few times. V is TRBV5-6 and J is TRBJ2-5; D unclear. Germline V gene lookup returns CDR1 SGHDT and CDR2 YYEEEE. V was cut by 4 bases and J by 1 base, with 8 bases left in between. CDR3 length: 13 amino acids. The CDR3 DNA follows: TGTGCCAGCAGCAGGGCTTTCCAAGAGACCCAGTACTTC. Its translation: CASSRAFQETQYF.

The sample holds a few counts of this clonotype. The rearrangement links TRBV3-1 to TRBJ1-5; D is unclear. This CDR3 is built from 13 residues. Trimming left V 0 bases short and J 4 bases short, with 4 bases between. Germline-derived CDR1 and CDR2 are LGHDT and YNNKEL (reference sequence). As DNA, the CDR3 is TGTGCCAGCAGCCAAGATCAGAATCAGCCCCAGCATTTT. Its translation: CASSQDQNQPQHF.

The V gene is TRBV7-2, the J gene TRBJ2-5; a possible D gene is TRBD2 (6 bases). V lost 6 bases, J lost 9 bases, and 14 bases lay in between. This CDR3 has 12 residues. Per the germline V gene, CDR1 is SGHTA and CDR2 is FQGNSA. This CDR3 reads CASSWDFPPQYF. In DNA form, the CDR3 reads TGTGCCAGCAGTTGGGACTTCCCGCCCCAGTACTTC. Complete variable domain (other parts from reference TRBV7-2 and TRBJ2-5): GAGVSQSPSNKVTEKGKDVELRCDPISGHTALYWYRQSLGQGLEFLIYFQGNSAPDKSGLPSDRFSAERTGGSVSTLTIQRTQQEDSAVYLCASSWDFPPQYFGPGTRLLVL.

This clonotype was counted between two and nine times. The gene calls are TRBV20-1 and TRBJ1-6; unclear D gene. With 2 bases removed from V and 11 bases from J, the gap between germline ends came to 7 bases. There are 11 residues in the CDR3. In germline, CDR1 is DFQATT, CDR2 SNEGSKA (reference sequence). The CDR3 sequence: CSARPRPPLHF. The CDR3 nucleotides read TGCAGTGCTAGACCGAGGCCACCCCTCCACTTT.

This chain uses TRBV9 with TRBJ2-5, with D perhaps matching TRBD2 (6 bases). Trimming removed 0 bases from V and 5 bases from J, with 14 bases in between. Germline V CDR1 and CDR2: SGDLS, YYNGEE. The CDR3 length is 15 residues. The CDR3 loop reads CASSVGTSHRETQYF. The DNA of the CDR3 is TGTGCCAGCAGCGTAGGTACTAGCCATCGGGAGACCCAGTACTTC.